This entry lists 30 T cell receptor beta chains sequenced from one sample in a study of patients and donors after allogeneic stem cell transplantation. TCRdb re-derived calls from the RT-PCR reads in MiXCR, one entry per CDR3 protein. The data show some 87,000 distinct CDR3 sequences, 40% to 60% seen once. Sequenced input: blood, either unsorted or a sorted T cell fraction (not recorded which). The receptor source for this set is a human donor who was either an allogeneic HSCT recipient or a stem cell or donor lymphocyte infusion donor (not recorded which). It is not recorded whose cells these are; they may come from a transplant donor.

This clonotype was counted between two and nine times. The genes are TRBV4-2 and TRBJ1-6; a weak D match, TRBD1 (5 bases). This CDR3 spans 15 amino acids. Germline CDR1 is LGHNA and CDR2 is YNFKEQ. V was pared by 4 bases and J by 5 bases, with 12 bases between. The CDR3 reads CASSLEQVNNSPLHF. CDR3 coding DNA: TGTGCCAGCAGCCTGGAACAGGTTAATAATTCACCCCTCCACTTT.

This clonotype was counted between two and nine times. This chain joins TRBV28 and TRBJ1-5; 8 nucleotides match TRBD1. The J segment lost 6 bases and the V segment lost 3 bases, leaving 4 bases of the junction unmatched. Looked up from germline, CDR1 is MDHEN and CDR2 is SYDVKM. The CDR3 runs to 14 residues. The CDR3 protein is CASSFRGLGQPQHF. CDR3 sequence (DNA): TGTGCCAGCAGTTTCAGGGGGCTGGGTCAGCCCCAGCATTTT.

This clonotype was recorded a few times. This chain uses TRBV7-2 with TRBJ1-6; D is unclear. Trimming pared 1 base from V and 9 bases from J, leaving 13 bases between. The CDR3 consists of 15 residues. Germline V gives CDR1 SGHTA, CDR2 FQGNSA. CDR3 amino acids: CASSLVEGFGSPLHF. CDR3 in DNA: TGTGCCAGCAGCTTAGTCGAGGGTTTTGGTTCACCCCTCCACTTT. Based on the CDR3 plus reference TRBV7-2 and TRBJ1-6, the full variable domain is GAGVSQSPSNKVTEKGKDVELRCDPISGHTALYWYRQSLGQGLEFLIYFQGNSAPDKSGLPSDRFSAERTGGSVSTLTIQRTQQEDSAVYLCASSLVEGFGSPLHFGNGTRLTVT.

A single count supports this clonotype. The J gene is TRBJ1-5, the V gene TRBV29-1; perhaps TRBD1 as D (5 bases). CDR3 length: 13 amino acids. Trimming cost V 6 bases and J 2 bases, with 11 bases left between them. CDR1 SQVTM and CDR2 ANQGSEA come from the germline V gene. The CDR3, as DNA: TGCAGCGTGACAGATGTCGGCAATCAGCCCCAGCATTTT. This encodes CSVTDVGNQPQHF.

This clonotype has more than one count but fewer than ten. The V gene is TRBV27, the J gene TRBJ1-1; tentatively, D is TRBD1 (5 bases). The CDR3 runs 14 residues. The ends were cut back, 2 bases at V and 2 bases at J, with 9 bases in the middle. In germline, CDR1 is MNHEY, CDR2 SMNVEV (reference sequence). The CDR3 sequence is CASSLRGYNTEAFF. The CDR3 DNA follows: TGTGCCAGCAGTTTAAGGGGATACAACACTGAAGCTTTCTTT.

The chain couples TRBV28 to TRBJ1-2; D is unresolved. The length of the CDR3 is 14 residues. The V end lost 7 bases, the J end lost 2 bases, and 14 bases lay between the germline ends. CDR1 and CDR2 from the germline V gene are MDHEN and SYDVKM. The CDR3 nucleotides are TGTGCCAGCACCCAGACGGGAAGAAACTATGGCTACACCTTC. It translates to CASTQTGRNYGYTF.

This clonotype has just a few counts. The chain employs TRBV12-3 or TRBV12-4 and TRBJ1-2; a weak D match, TRBD1 (6 bases). The CDR3 is 12 residues long. Trimming pared 5 bases from V and 8 bases from J, leaving 12 bases between. In nucleotides, the CDR3 is TGTGCCAGCAGTCTAGGGGGTCTGGGCTACACCTTC. Protein product: CASSLGGLGYTF.

This chain joins TRBV7-3 and TRBJ1-2; D is unresolved. The CDR3 sequence is 13 residues long. Trimming pared 4 bases from V and 3 bases from J, leaving 9 bases between. CDR1 SGHTA and CDR2 FQGTGA come from the germline V gene. The chain's CDR3 is CASSSGTDYGYTF. As DNA, the CDR3 is TGTGCCAGCAGCTCGGGAACGGACTATGGCTACACCTTC.

The rearrangement links TRBV27 to TRBJ1-2; 7 bases map to TRBD1. The CDR3 covers 14 residues. Germline CDR1 MNHEY, CDR2 SMNVEV (reference sequence). After removal of 4 bases from V and 5 bases from J, the junction contained 7 bases not matched to a gene. The DNA for the CDR3 is TGTGCCAGCAGTTCGTCAGGGGGAGGGTATGGCTACACCTTC. Residues: CASSSSGGGYGYTF.

The chain couples TRBV27 to TRBJ1-1, with no clear D. CDR1 and CDR2 from the germline V gene are MNHEY and SMNVEV (reference sequence). CDR3 length: 16 residues. Trimming took 2 bases from V and 1 from J, leaving 14 bases between them. CDR3 in DNA: TGTGCCAGCAGTTTAGCGGGGTCTGCGAAGAACACTGAAGCTTTCTTT. Protein: CASSLAGSAKNTEAFF.

The chain recombines TRBV7-9 with TRBJ1-3; no firm D call. CDR3 length equals 15 residues. V was cut by 1 base and J by 2 bases, with 9 bases left in between. Germline V gene lookup returns CDR1 SEHNR and CDR2 FQNEAQ (reference sequence). CDR3 bases: TGTGCCAGCAGCTTAGATGTGGCCGCTGGAAACACCATATATTTT. It codes for CASSLDVAAGNTIYF.

This clonotype has a handful of counts. The chain uses TRBV20-1 and TRBJ1-4; D is unclear. The CDR3 is 14 residues long. From germline, CDR1 is DFQATT and CDR2 SNEGSKA (reference sequence). Deletions cut 0 bases from V and 5 bases from J, with 10 bases between. The chain's CDR3 is CSARDMDLNEKLFF. CDR3 nucleotide sequence: TGCAGTGCTAGAGATATGGATCTGAATGAAAAACTGTTTTTT.

This sequence joins TRBV29-1 and TRBJ1-2; weak D call: TRBD1 (5 bases). Between the trimmed V and J ends, which lost 6 bases and 4 bases, there was a span of 9 bases. Germline CDR1 reads SQVTM; CDR2 reads ANQGSEA. The CDR3 is 11 residues long. CDR3 protein: CSVQDTYGYTF. The CDR3 nucleotides read TGCAGCGTCCAGGACACCTATGGCTACACCTTC.

This clonotype was seen a handful of times. The chain uses TRBV28 and TRBJ1-4; weak D call: TRBD1 (6 bases). Germline V lookup: CDR1 MDHEN, CDR2 SYDVKM. V was shortened by 1 base and J by 7 bases, with 13 bases between the two germline ends. This CDR3 is 15 amino acids long. CDR3 DNA: TGTGCCAGCAGTTTATATCAGGGGCGAGGTGAAAAACTGTTTTTT. It translates to CASSLYQGRGEKLFF.

The V call is TRBV12-3 or TRBV12-4, the J call TRBJ2-5; 11 nucleotides match TRBD2. Trimming at V came to 5 bases and at J to 4 bases, leaving 12 bases not matched to a gene. The CDR3 is 17 amino acids. The CDR3 region is CASSTSGLAGGRETQYF. The CDR3 DNA reads TGTGCCAGCAGTACCTCAGGGCTAGCGGGAGGCAGAGAGACCCAGTACTTC.

The chain combines TRBV6-2 or TRBV6-3 with TRBJ2-1; maybe TRBD2 (6 bases). The CDR3 consists of 16 residues. Looked up from germline, CDR1 is MNHEY and CDR2 is SVGEGT. Trimming took off 7 bases at V and 1 base at J, with 17 bases between the two ends. The CDR3 DNA reads as TGTGCCAGCACCTCAGGGAGCGGGTATTCCTACAATGAGCAGTTCTTC. It specifies CASTSGSGYSYNEQFF.

This clonotype has just a few counts. The chain has TRBV5-1 and TRBJ1-4, with D possibly matching TRBD1 (6 bases). The V gene lost 0 bases and the J gene lost 7 bases, with 13 bases spanning the gap. Germline CDR1 is SGHRS and CDR2 is YFSETQ. The CDR3 has 15 residues. The CDR3, as DNA: TGCGCCAGCAGCTTGGCCAGGGGAGACGGTGAAAAACTGTTTTTT. It is translated as CASSLARGDGEKLFF. Combining the CDR3 with reference TRBV5-1 and TRBJ1-4 gives the whole variable domain KAGVTQTPRYLIKTRGQQVTLSCSPISGHRSVSWYQQTPGQGLQFLFEYFSETQRNKGNFPGRFSGRQFSNSRSEMNVSTLELGDSALYLCASSLARGDGEKLFFGSGTQLSVL.

This clonotype was observed a few times. This chain joins TRBV19 and TRBJ1-1, with D unresolved. Germline-derived CDR1 and CDR2 are LNHDA and SQIVND (reference sequence). Trimming removed 7 bases at V and 5 bases at J, with 5 bases between. The CDR3 contains 10 residues. The CDR3 coding sequence is TGTGCCAGTATTGGGACTGAAGCTTTCTTT. Its protein is CASIGTEAFF.

This rearrangement joins TRBV28 to TRBJ1-3, with D uncertain. Trimming took off 3 bases at V and 0 bases at J, with 15 bases between the two ends. The CDR3 extends over 17 amino acids. Germline lookup yields CDR1 MDHEN and CDR2 SYDVKM. CDR3 in DNA: TGTGCCAGCAGTTTTGATAGGGTTGTTATCTCTGGAAACACCATATATTTT. It codes for CASSFDRVVISGNTIYF.

V usage is TRBV12-3 or TRBV12-4 and J usage is TRBJ1-1; D is uncertain. The V end lost 3 bases, the J end lost 2 bases, and 13 bases lay between the germline ends. This CDR3 has 15 residues. The CDR3 protein is CASSLSARANTEAFF. CDR3 nucleotides: TGTGCCAGCAGTTTGTCGGCAAGAGCAAACACTGAAGCTTTCTTT.

The V call is TRBV12-3 or TRBV12-4, the J call TRBJ1-1; possible D gene TRBD1, 6 bases. This CDR3 has 16 residues. V gave up 3 bases and J gave up 5 bases, with 19 bases separating them. The CDR3 DNA follows: TGTGCCAGCAGTTTCGCCGCGGGGGGGCGCGTTACTGAAGCTTTCTTT. Encoded protein: CASSFAAGGRVTEAFF.

The chain carries TRBV4-3 and TRBJ2-7; TRBD2 agrees at 8 bases. V gave up 0 bases and J gave up 3 bases; unmatched junction bases: 1. CDR1 is LGHNA, CDR2 YSLEER, per germline. This CDR3 is 14 amino acids long. The CDR3 reads CASSQETSDYEQYF. CDR3 DNA: TGCGCCAGCAGCCAAGAGACTAGCGACTACGAGCAGTACTTC.

This clonotype showed up just a few times. The chain links TRBV28 to TRBJ1-6, with 8 positions matching TRBD1. CDR1 is MDHEN, CDR2 SYDVKM, per germline. The CDR3 is made up of 15 amino acids. Trimming took 2 bases from V and 6 from J; bases not matched to a gene: 3. CDR3 coding DNA: TGTGCCAGCAGTTTACCGGGACAGGTTAATTCACCCCTCCACTTT. Translating gives CASSLPGQVNSPLHF.

The CDR3 DNA is TGCAGTGCAGACGTACGGACTAGCGCGTCCTACGAGCAGTACTTC. Protein sequence: CSADVRTSASYEQYF. The V gene is TRBV20-1, the J gene TRBJ2-7; 9 bases agree with TRBD2. Germline CDR1 DFQATT, CDR2 SNEGSKA (reference sequence). V gave up 6 bases and J gave up 1 base; unmatched junction bases: 10. The CDR3 runs to 15 residues.

This chain links TRBV20-1 with TRBJ1-1; D uncertain. CDR3 size: 12 residues. V lost 6 bases and J lost 5, with 13 bases in between. Germline-derived CDR1 and CDR2 are DFQATT and SNEGSKA (reference sequence). The CDR3 is CSAANLGTEAFF. CDR3 bases: TGCAGTGCAGCGAATCTGGGGACTGAAGCTTTCTTT.

This clonotype was observed a handful of times. The chain carries TRBV4-2 and TRBJ1-2; 10 bases align to TRBD1. Germline V lookup: CDR1 LGHNA, CDR2 YNFKEQ. The CDR3 covers 16 residues. The J segment lost 2 bases and the V segment lost 0 bases, leaving 3 bases of the junction unmatched. The CDR3 sequence: CASSQDLDRGNYGYTF. CDR3 sequence (DNA): TGTGCCAGCAGCCAAGATCTGGACAGGGGGAACTATGGCTACACCTTC.

The chain employs TRBV20-1 and TRBJ1-5; 7 bases are a match to TRBD1. Germline V CDR1 and CDR2: DFQATT, SNEGSKA (reference sequence). CDR3 length: 13 residues. V shed 6 bases, J shed 7 bases, and the junction held 9 bases outside the gene matches. This CDR3 reads CSANRGGLQPQHF. For the CDR3, the DNA is TGCAGTGCCAACAGGGGTGGATTACAGCCCCAGCATTTT.

The chain is built from TRBV28 and TRBJ2-7; 11 bases fit TRBD2. Looked up from germline, CDR1 is MDHEN and CDR2 is SYDVKM. CDR3 size: 15 residues. V trimming: 5 bases; J trimming: 7 bases; junction bases outside the gene matches: 10. DNA of the CDR3: TGTGCCAGCAGTACTAGCGGGAGAGCCCTTTGGGAGCAGTACTTC. Translation: CASSTSGRALWEQYF.

The gene calls are TRBV12-3 or TRBV12-4 and TRBJ1-1; TRBD1 aligns across 9 bases. The V gene end was trimmed by 5 bases and the J gene end by 5 bases; junction bases not matched to a gene: 9. CDR3 length: 15 amino acids. Here the CDR3 reads CASSANRGRSTEAFF. The DNA for the CDR3 is TGTGCCAGCAGTGCAAACAGGGGGCGGAGTACTGAAGCTTTCTTT.

This clonotype turned up a few times. The gene calls are TRBV29-1 and TRBJ1-2, with TRBD1 identical over 7 bases. The V segment lost 6 bases and the J segment 3 bases; nucleotides outside the gene matches: 1. Germline CDR1 SQVTM, CDR2 ANQGSEA. CDR3 length: 11 residues. CDR3 DNA: TGCAGCGTGGGACAGTACTATGGCTACACCTTC. It yields the protein CSVGQYYGYTF.